Listed here are 5 T cell receptor beta chains from one sample, sequenced in a study of a mutant IDH1 vaccine in newly diagnosed glioma. Sequencing used immunoSEQ multiplex PCR; TCRdb keeps in-frame clones, though not all of them. The table has some 42,000 clones, approximately 85% seen once. The antigens for these receptors are not known. As to time point: week 5, during vaccination. The content of each vaccine dose was 300 ug of mutant IDH1 20-mer peptide, and topical imiquimod accompanied it. The specimen comprised PBMCs, sampled from a glioma patient whose treatment included an IDH1 peptide vaccine. The receptors stem from a man in his forties or fifties with glioma.

The rearrangement joins TRBV11-2 to TRBJ2-7; D is possibly TRBD2 (6 bases). The CDR3 extends over 15 amino acids. Germline values: CDR1 SGHAT, CDR2 FQNNGV. The V end was cut by 8 bases, the J end by 1 base, with 18 bases between. CDR3 DNA: TGTGCCAGCCAACTTGACTGGGGAGGTTCCTACGAGCAGTACTTC. This sequence encodes CASQLDWGGSYEQYF.

The chain joins TRBV6-6 to TRBJ2-1; 7 nucleotides line up with TRBD2. V dropped 5 bases and J dropped 6; count of bases not matched to a gene: 7. The CDR3 covers 14 residues. The germline V gene encodes CDR1 MNHNY and CDR2 SVGAGI (reference sequence). The CDR3 here is CASSGGRASNEQFF. The DNA of the CDR3 is TGTGCCAGCAGTGGAGGGAGGGCGAGCAATGAGCAGTTCTTC.

The CDR3 coding sequence is TGCGCCAGCAGCCCGATTCAGGGTTTGGATGCTTTCTTT. Translated: CASSPIQGLDAFF. V is TRBV4-1 and J is TRBJ1-1, with D possibly being TRBD1 (5 bases). The CDR3 consists of 13 residues. Trimming removed 4 bases at V and 11 bases at J, with 17 bases between. Looked up from germline, CDR1 is MGHRA and CDR2 is YSYEKL.

J is TRBJ1-2 and V is TRBV21-1. TRBV21-1 is a pseudogene locus. The CDR3 is 16 amino acids. This chain's CDR3 is CASSKSGLMCGSGYTF. The DNA of the CDR3 is TGTGCCAGCAGCAAAAGCGGGCTAATGTGCGGGAGTGGCTACACCTTC.

Written as DNA, the CDR3 is TGTGCCAGCAGCCCCGGACAGGACACCTCCTACGAGCAGTACTTC. It specifies CASSPGQDTSYEQYF. V gene TRBV5-4 combines with J gene TRBJ2-7; 7 bases line up with TRBD1. J was trimmed by 0 bases and V by 4 bases; bases with no gene match: 7. Germline V gives CDR1 SGHNT, CDR2 YYREEE (reference sequence). The CDR3 length is 15 residues. The whole variable domain, filled in from reference TRBV5-4 and TRBJ2-7, reads ETGVTQSPTHLIKTRGQQVTLRCSSQSGHNTVSWYQQALGQGPQFIFQYYREEENGRGNFPPRFSGLQFPNYSSELNVNALELDDSALYLCASSPGQDTSYEQYFGPGTRLTVT.